This TCR beta chain derives from a study of shared clonotypes between healthy human individuals. The method was immunoSEQ multiplex PCR; TCRdb's version includes in-frame clones alone and lacks a portion of them. The sample includes around 2,000,000 clones, roughly 94% of them seen just once. Germline CDR1 reads MNHEY; CDR2 reads SVGAGI. V shed 8 bases, J shed 3 bases, and the junction held 8 bases outside the gene matches. CDR3 length: 14 amino acids. This TCR came from a man aged 18 to 29 in good health. The V and J genes are TRBV6-5 and TRBJ2-7, with 9 bases that match TRBD2. The sequenced sample consisted of naive CD4+ T cells sorted from blood. Subset described: CD45RA+ positively selected. CDR3 sequence (DNA): TGTGCCAGCGGAGGGACTAGCAGGGTCTACGAGCAGTACTTC. Translated, it gives CASGGTSRVYEQYF.